This T cell receptor (beta chain) was identified during a study of vaccination and CD4 T cells after COVID-19. Study summary: The convalescents comprised six males and four females, two of them Hispanic.

Germline values: CDR1 MNHNS, CDR2 SASEGT. Trimming took 7 bases from V and 0 from J; bases not matched to a gene: 11. The CDR3 has 18 residues. Cultured CD4+ T cell DNA was sequenced using the Oncomine TCR Beta short-read assay. MiXCR, run by TCRdb on the PCR reads, gives a single entry per CDR3 protein. Here the sample spans some 7,000 distinct CDR3 sequences, 35% to 45% being singletons. Notes on this clonotype: The antigen is unknown.

Whole-study findings and limits: In convalescent patients, 304 of 307 vaccine-specific clones were spike mono-reactive.

Treatment meaning: roughly 11-day PBMC culture with coronavirus spike peptide pools or control peptides (ViraFEST assay). From the unexposed donor, CD4+ T cells were collected ahead of the COVID-19 pandemic (2011-2018). Probing of unexposed-donor CD4+ T cells with SARS-CoV-2 S/N and four cold-coronavirus spikes was done, cells permitting. The receptor's source is a human donor in good health. Sequenced material: CD4+ T cells from blood, cultured in vitro. The chain couples TRBV6-1 to TRBJ1-5, with TRBD1 matching 11 bases. CDR3 nucleotide sequence: TGTGCCAGCAACGGGGTGTGGGACAGGGGGTATAGCAATCAGCCCCAGCATTTT. Amino acids: CASNGVWDRGYSNQPQHF.